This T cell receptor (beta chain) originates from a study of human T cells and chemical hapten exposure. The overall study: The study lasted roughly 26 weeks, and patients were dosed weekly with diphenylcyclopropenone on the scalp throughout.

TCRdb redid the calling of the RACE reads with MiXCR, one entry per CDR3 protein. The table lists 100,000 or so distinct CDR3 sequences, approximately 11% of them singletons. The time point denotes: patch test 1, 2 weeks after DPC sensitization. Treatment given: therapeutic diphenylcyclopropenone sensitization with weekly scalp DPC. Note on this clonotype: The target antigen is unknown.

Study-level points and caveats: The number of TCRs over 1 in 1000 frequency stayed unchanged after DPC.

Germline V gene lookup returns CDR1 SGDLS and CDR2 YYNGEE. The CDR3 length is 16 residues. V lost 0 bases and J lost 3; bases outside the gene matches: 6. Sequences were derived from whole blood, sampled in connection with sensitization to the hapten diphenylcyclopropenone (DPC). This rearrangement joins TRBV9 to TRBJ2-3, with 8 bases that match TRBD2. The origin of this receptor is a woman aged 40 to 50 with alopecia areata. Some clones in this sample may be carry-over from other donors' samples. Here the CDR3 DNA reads TGTGCCAGCAGCGTAGGACAACTAGCGGCTACAGATACGCAGTATTTT. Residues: CASSVGQLAATDTQYF.